A selection of T cell receptor beta chains follows, all from one sample in a study of blood T cell repertoires in COVID-19. Clones were sequenced by immunoSEQ multiplex PCR, and TCRdb holds only the in-frame ones, with some missing. The repertoire includes 200,000 or so clones, approximately 80% of them detected once, and approximately 13% sits in the top ten. Sequencing used peripheral blood. The receptors were gathered from a human donor in a cohort sampled during active COVID-19. The CDR3 runs from the conserved cysteine through the conserved F or W. D genes are given only for firm matches. Part of the rows lack a size; the others show once, few, many or a class for expanded clones.

d_call j_call clone_size v_call cdr3_nt cdr3_aa
- TRBJ1-5 - TRBV28 TGTGCCAGCAGACAAAGGGGACTGGGGGGTCAGCCCCAGCATTTT CASRQRGLGGQPQHF
TRBD1 TRBJ2-7 - TRBV5-6 TGTGCCAGCAGCCGGCGGACAGGCTCTAGCTCCTACGAGCAGTACTTC CASSRRTGSSSYEQYF
TRBD1 TRBJ1-1 once TRBV28 TGTGCCAGCAGTCTCGGGACAGGGGGCCAAGGTGAAGCTTTCTTT CASSLGTGGQGEAFF
- TRBJ2-1 - TRBV29-1 TGCAGCGTTGAAGATCAGCGCGGAGCTAACTACAATGAGCAGTTCTTC CSVEDQRGANYNEQFF
- TRBJ1-1 - TRBV5-1 TGCGCCAGCAGCCGCGAAGGGGGGAACACTGAAGCTTTCTTT CASSREGGNTEAFF
- TRBJ1-5 - TRBV21-1 TGTGCCAGCAGCGCACAGGGGAATCAGCCCCAGCATTTT CASSAQGNQPQHF
- TRBJ1-1 - TRBV11-2 TGTGCCAGCAGCTCCAGGGAGGGGAACACTGAAGCTTTCTTT CASSSREGNTEAFF
TRBD2 TRBJ2-3 once TRBV5-1 TGCGCCAGCAGTCCCCGGACTAGCGGGACCTACACAGATACGCAGTATTTT CASSPRTSGTYTDTQYF
TRBD1 TRBJ2-3 - TRBV24-1 TGTGCCACCAGTGATTTAGCTGGAGGGACAGGGGCCACAGATACGCAGTATTTT CATSDLAGGTGATDTQYF
- TRBJ1-1 once TRBV28 TGTGCCAGCAGTTTCTCCACTGAAAGTGGTGGCACTGAAGCTTTCTTT CASSFSTESGGTEAFF
TRBD1 TRBJ2-7 - TRBV18 TGTGCCAGCTCACCACGGACCTTAACAGGGGGCTACGAGCAGTACTTC CASSPRTLTGGYEQYF
- TRBJ2-7 - TRBV27 TGTGCCAGCAGTTTAATCGCCACTGACCTAGCGTACTACGAGCAGTACTTC CASSLIATDLAYYEQYF
- TRBJ1-5 - TRBV15 TGTGCCACCAGCAACGGCAGGCGAGCCAGCAATCAGCCCCAGCATTTT CATSNGRRASNQPQHF
- TRBJ2-5 - TRBV20-1 TGCAGTGCTAACTTCCAAGAGACCCAGTACTTC CSANFQETQYF
- TRBJ1-4 - TRBV25-1 TGTGCCAGCAGTGAAGGCGGCAGGGGCGCAACTAATGAAAAACTGTTTTTT CASSEGGRGATNEKLFF
TRBD2 TRBJ2-1 - TRBV19 TGTGCCAGTACGAGGGGTAGCGGGAAGGCCTACAATGAGCAGTTCTTC CASTRGSGKAYNEQFF
TRBD1 TRBJ2-7 - TRBV4-1 TGCGCCAGCAGCCAAACCCAGGGGGATTGGTACGAGCAGTACTTC CASSQTQGDWYEQYF
TRBD1 TRBJ2-7 - TRBV5-4 TGTGCCAGCAGCTTGCCGGGACAGGACTCCTACGAGCAGTACTTC CASSLPGQDSYEQYF
TRBD2 TRBJ2-2 - TRBV5-1 TGCGCCAGCAGCTCCCGACCGAATGCTAGCGGGAGGACGAACACCGGGGAGCTGTTTTTT CASSSRPNASGRTNTGELFF
TRBD2 TRBJ2-2 once TRBV18 TGTGCCAGCTCACCCGCTAGCGGGAGGGAGAACACCGGGGAGCTGTTTTTT CASSPASGRENTGELFF
TRBD2 TRBJ2-7 few TRBV7-2 TGTGCCAGCAGCTTAGTGGCGGGAGGCGAGCAGTACTTC CASSLVAGGEQYF
TRBD2 TRBJ2-1 - TRBV24-1 TGTGCCACCAGTGATTTTCGCGGGAGTAGCAATGAGCAGTTCTTC CATSDFRGSSNEQFF
TRBD1 TRBJ2-3 - TRBV6-6 TGTGCCAGCAGTCCTGCCGGGACAGGGTTCCGCACAGATACGCAGTATTTT CASSPAGTGFRTDTQYF
TRBD1 TRBJ1-4 many TRBV7-9 TGTGCCAGCAGCATGCAACTGGGACAGGGGGCATCTAATGAAAAACTGTTTTTT CASSMQLGQGASNEKLFF
- TRBJ1-6 - TRBV5-8 TGTGCCAGCAGCTTGGAGTATTCCGGGACAACCTATAATTCACCCCTCCACTTT CASSLEYSGTTYNSPLHF
- TRBJ2-7 few TRBV30 TGTGCCTGGAACAAAGCCTACGAGCAGTACTTC CAWNKAYEQYF
TRBD2 TRBJ2-7 once TRBV19 TGTGCCAGTAGTATCACGGGAGGGCCGGACGAGCAGTACTTC CASSITGGPDEQYF
TRBD1 TRBJ2-5 once TRBV5-1 TGCGCCAGCAAGGAGACAGGGGCCTTCCAAGAGACCCAGTACTTC CASKETGAFQETQYF